This TCR beta chain was recorded in a study of control samples from healthy donors and cancer patients. Measured with immunoSEQ multiplex PCR; TCRdb has only the in-frame clones, and not every one. There are approximately 100,000 clones in the sample; roughly 89% occur only once, and 15% to 20% lies in the top ten. The origin of this receptor is a woman between 50 and 59 years old in good health. Sequencing was performed on blood.

CDR3 sequence: CASSLDLLVEQYF. DNA of the CDR3: TGTGCCAGCAGCTTGGATTTACTGGTCGAGCAGTACTTC. The chain links TRBV5-4 to TRBJ2-7; D is uncertain. This CDR3 spans 13 amino acids. Germline V gene lookup returns CDR1 SGHNT and CDR2 YYREEE (reference sequence). V gave up 0 bases and J gave up 6 bases, with 10 bases separating them.